What follows are 5 T cell receptor beta chains derived from one specimen sequenced in a study of blood T cell repertoires in COVID-19. The protocol was immunoSEQ multiplex PCR, while the TCRdb copy is restricted to in-frame clones and leaves out a portion. The profile covers approximately 170,000 clones, with 88% appearing a single time and roughly 9% taken by the ten largest. Sequencing was performed on PBMCs or T cells enriched from blood (not recorded which). The receptors here all came from a woman under 30 who had recovered from COVID-19.

The chain uses TRBV28 and TRBJ2-7, with 7 nucleotides matching TRBD1. V was clipped by 5 bases and J by 6 bases; unmatched bases: 4. This CDR3 is built from 12 residues. CDR1 is MDHEN, CDR2 SYDVKM, per germline. The DNA for the CDR3 is TGTGCCAGCAGTCAGGACAGGCCCGAGCAGTACTTC. This codes for CASSQDRPEQYF.

This chain uses TRBV19 with TRBJ2-1; the D is unclear. CDR1 and CDR2 from the germline V gene are LNHDA and SQIVND (reference sequence). With 6 bases removed from V and 1 base from J, the gap between germline ends came to 10 bases. This CDR3 has 14 amino acids. CDR3 in amino acids: CASSPDWSYNEQFF. The CDR3 region has the DNA TGTGCCAGTAGCCCCGACTGGTCCTACAATGAGCAGTTCTTC.

The chain couples TRBV5-6 to TRBJ1-1; TRBD1 aligns across 9 bases. The CDR3 spans 15 residues. Trimming cost V 0 bases and J 4 bases; bases outside gene matches: 4. Germline V gene sequence: CDR1 SGHDT, CDR2 YYEEEE. The CDR3 loop reads CASSLAQGAGTEAFF. Here the CDR3 DNA reads TGTGCCAGCAGCTTGGCACAGGGGGCAGGCACTGAAGCTTTCTTT.

The chain carries TRBV9 and TRBJ1-1; D is ambiguous. The CDR3 runs to 15 residues. The germline V gene has CDR1 SGDLS and CDR2 YYNGEE. V gave up 0 bases and J gave up 1 base, with 10 bases separating them. CDR3 DNA sequence: TGTGCCAGCAGCGTAGGCGGCAGATGGAACACTGAAGCTTTCTTT. Its translation: CASSVGGRWNTEAFF.

This chain uses TRBV13 with TRBJ2-3; possibly TRBD2 for D (6 bases). Per germline, CDR1 PRHDT and CDR2 FYEKMQ (reference sequence). With 5 bases removed from V and 4 bases from J, the gap between germline ends came to 16 bases. The CDR3 is made up of 15 amino acids. DNA for the CDR3: TGTGCCAGCAGCCCCCGGGGGTACGGCGCAGATACGCAGTATTTT. It specifies CASSPRGYGADTQYF.